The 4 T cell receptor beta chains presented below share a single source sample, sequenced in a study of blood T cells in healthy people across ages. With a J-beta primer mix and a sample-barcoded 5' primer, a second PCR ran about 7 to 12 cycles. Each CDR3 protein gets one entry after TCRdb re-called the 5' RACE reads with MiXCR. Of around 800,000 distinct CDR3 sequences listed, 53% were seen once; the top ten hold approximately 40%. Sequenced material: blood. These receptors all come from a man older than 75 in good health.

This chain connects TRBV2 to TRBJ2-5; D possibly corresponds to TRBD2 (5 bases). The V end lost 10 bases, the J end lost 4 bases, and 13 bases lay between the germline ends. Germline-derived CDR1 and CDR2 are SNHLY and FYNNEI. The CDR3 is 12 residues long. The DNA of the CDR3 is TGTGCCACTGGACTGGTCGGAGAGACCCAGTACTTC. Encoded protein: CATGLVGETQYF.

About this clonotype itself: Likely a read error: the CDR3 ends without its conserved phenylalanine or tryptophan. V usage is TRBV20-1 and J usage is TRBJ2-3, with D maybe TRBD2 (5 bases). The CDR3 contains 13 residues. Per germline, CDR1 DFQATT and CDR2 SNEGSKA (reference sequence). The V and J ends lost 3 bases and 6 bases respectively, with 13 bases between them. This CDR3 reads CSASREWEDTQYS. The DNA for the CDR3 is TGCAGTGCTAGCCGAGAGTGGGAGGATACGCAGTATTCT.

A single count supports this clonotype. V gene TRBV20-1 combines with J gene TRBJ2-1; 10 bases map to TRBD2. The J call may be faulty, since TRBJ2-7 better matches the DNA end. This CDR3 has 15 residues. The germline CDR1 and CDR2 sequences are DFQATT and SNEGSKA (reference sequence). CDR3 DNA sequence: TGCAGTGCTAGAGTTGCGGGACTAGCGATCGGCGAGCAGTACTTC. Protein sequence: CSARVAGLAIGEQYF.

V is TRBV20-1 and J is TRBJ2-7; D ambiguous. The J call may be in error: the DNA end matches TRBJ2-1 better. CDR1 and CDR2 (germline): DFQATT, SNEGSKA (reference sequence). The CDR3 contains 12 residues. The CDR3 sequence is CSAREGRVGQFF. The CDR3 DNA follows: TGCAGTGCTAGAGAGGGTAGGGTCGGGCAGTTCTTC.